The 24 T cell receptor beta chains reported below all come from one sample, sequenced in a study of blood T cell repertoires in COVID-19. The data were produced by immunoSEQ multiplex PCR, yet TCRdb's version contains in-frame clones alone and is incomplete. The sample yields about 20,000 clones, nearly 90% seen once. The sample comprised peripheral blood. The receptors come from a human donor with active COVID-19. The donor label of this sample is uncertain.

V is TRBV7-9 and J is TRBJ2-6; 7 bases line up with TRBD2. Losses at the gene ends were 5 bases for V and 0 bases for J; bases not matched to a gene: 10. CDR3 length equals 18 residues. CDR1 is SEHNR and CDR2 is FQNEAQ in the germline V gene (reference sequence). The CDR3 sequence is CASSTSLARSSGANVLTF. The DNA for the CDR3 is TGTGCCAGCAGCACCTCACTAGCGAGGAGCTCTGGGGCCAACGTCCTGACTTTC.

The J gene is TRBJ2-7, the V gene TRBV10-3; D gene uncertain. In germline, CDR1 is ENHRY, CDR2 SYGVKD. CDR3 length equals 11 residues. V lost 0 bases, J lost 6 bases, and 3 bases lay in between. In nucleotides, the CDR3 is TGTGCCATCAGTGAGTCACTCGAGCAGTACTTC. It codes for CAISESLEQYF.

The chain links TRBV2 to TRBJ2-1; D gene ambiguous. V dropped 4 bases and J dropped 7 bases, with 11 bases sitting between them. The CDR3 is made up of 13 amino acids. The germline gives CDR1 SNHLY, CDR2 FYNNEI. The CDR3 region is CASSVVRFNEQFF. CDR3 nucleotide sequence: TGTGCCAGCAGTGTAGTCCGATTTAATGAGCAGTTCTTC.

CDR3: CASSPGTGFHEQYF. CDR3 bases: TGTGCCAGCAGCCCCGGGACAGGGTTCCACGAGCAGTACTTC. The V gene is TRBV13, the J gene TRBJ2-7; TRBD1 agrees at 9 bases. Trimming cost V 5 bases and J 5 bases; bases outside gene matches: 7. Germline values: CDR1 PRHDT, CDR2 FYEKMQ (reference sequence). The CDR3 runs 14 residues.

This chain's CDR3 is CASSSLAGEGTGELFF. The CDR3 DNA reads TGTGCCAGCAGCTCACTAGCGGGAGAGGGCACCGGGGAGCTGTTTTTT. The chain has TRBV7-9 and TRBJ2-2; 11 nucleotides align to TRBD2. The CDR3 spans 16 residues. CDR1 is SEHNR, CDR2 FQNEAQ, per germline (reference sequence). V lost 4 bases to trimming and J lost 4 bases; unmatched junction nucleotides: 5.

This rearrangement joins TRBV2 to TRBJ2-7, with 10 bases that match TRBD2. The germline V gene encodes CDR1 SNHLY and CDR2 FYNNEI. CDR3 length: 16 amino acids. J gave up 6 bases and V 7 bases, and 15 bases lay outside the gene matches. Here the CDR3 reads CASKVGSGRAEVEQYF. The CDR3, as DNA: TGTGCCAGCAAGGTTGGGAGCGGGAGGGCCGAGGTCGAGCAGTACTTC.

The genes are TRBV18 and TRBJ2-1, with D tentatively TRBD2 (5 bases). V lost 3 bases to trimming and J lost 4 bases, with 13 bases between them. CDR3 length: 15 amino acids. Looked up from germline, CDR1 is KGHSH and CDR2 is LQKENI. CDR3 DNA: TGTGCCAGCTCACCGACTACCAGTGGTTACAATGAGCAGTTCTTC. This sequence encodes CASSPTTSGYNEQFF.

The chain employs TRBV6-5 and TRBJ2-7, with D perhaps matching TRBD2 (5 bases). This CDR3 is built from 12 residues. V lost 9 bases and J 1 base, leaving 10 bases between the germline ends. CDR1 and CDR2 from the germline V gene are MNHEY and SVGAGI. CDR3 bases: TGTGCCAGTGTGGGAGATTCCTACGAGCAGTACTTC. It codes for CASVGDSYEQYF.

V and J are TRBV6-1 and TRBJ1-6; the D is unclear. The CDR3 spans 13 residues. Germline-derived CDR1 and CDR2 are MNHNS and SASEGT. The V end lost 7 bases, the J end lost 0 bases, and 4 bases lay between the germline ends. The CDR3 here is CASIRSYNSPLHF. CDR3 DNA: TGTGCCAGCATCCGCTCCTATAATTCACCCCTCCACTTT.

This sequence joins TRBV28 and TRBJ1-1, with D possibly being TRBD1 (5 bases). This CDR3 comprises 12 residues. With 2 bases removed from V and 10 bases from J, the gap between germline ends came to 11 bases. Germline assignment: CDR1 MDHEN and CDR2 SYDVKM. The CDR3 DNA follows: TGTGCCAGCAGTTTAGACAGCGACGCAGCTTTCTTT. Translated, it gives CASSLDSDAAFF.

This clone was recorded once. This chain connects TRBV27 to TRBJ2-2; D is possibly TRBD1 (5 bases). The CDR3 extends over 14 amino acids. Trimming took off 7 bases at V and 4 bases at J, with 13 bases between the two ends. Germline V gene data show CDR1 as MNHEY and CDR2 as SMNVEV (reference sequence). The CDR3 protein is CASTSWTTTGELFF. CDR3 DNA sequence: TGTGCCAGCACTTCTTGGACAACCACCGGGGAGCTGTTTTTT.

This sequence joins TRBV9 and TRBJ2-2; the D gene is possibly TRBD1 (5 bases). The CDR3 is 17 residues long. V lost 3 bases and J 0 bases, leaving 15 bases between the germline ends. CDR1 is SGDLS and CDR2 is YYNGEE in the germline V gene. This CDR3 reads CASSAMPGAPNTGELFF. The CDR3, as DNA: TGTGCCAGCAGCGCAATGCCTGGGGCCCCGAACACCGGGGAGCTGTTTTTT.

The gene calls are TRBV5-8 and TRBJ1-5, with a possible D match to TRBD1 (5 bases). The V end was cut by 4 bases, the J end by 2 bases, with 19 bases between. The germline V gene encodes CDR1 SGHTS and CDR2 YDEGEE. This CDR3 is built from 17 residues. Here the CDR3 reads CASSLREGPRGNQPQHF. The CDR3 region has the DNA TGTGCCAGCAGCCTCCGGGAGGGGCCGAGGGGCAATCAGCCCCAGCATTTT. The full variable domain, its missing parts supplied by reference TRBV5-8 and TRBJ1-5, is EAGVTQSPTHLIKTRGQQATLRCSPISGHTSVYWYQQALGLGLQFLLWYDEGEERNRGNFPPRFSGRQFPNYSSELNVNALELEDSALYLCASSLREGPRGNQPQHFGDGTRLSIL.

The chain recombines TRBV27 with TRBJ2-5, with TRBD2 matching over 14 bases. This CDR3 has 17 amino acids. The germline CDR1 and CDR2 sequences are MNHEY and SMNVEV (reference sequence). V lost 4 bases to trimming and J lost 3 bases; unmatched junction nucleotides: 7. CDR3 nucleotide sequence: TGTGCCAGCAGTTCGGGGACTAGCGGGAGACGGGAAGAGACCCAGTACTTC. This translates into CASSSGTSGRREETQYF.

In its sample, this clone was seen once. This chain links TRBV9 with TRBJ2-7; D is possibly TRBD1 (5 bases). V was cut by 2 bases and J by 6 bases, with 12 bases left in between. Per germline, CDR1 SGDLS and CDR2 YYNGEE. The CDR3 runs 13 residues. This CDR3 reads CASSVEDTTEQYF. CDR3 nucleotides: TGTGCCAGCAGCGTCGAGGACACAACCGAGCAGTACTTC.

Here the CDR3 reads CASSFRGGGEQYF. The CDR3 DNA follows: TGTGCCAGCAGCTTTCGGGGCGGGGGGGAGCAGTACTTC. The J gene is TRBJ2-7, the V gene TRBV7-9, with 8 bases fitting TRBD2. Germline-derived CDR1 and CDR2 are SEHNR and FQNEAQ (reference sequence). CDR3 length: 13 amino acids. The V and J ends lost 3 bases and 7 bases, in that order; junction bases with no gene match: 5.

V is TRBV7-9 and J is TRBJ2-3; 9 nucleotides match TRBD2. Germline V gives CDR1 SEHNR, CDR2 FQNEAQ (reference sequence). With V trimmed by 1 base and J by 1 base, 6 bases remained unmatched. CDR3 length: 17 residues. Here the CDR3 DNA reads TGTGCCAGCAGCTTAGGGCTAGCGGGAAGACGCACAGATACGCAGTATTTT. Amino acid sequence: CASSLGLAGRRTDTQYF.

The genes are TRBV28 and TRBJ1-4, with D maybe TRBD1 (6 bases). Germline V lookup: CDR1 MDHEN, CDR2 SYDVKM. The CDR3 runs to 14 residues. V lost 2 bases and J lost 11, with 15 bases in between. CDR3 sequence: CASSLGGGARKLFF. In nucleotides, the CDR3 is TGTGCCAGCAGTTTAGGTGGGGGGGCCAGGAAACTGTTTTTT.

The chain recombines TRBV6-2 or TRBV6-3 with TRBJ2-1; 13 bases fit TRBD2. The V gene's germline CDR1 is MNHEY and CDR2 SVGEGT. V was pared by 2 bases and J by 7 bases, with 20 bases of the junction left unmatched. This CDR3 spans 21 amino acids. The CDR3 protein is CASSYPRTSGSPNLGSNEQFF. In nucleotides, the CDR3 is TGTGCCAGCAGTTACCCGAGGACTAGCGGGAGCCCTAATCTCGGTTCGAATGAGCAGTTCTTC.

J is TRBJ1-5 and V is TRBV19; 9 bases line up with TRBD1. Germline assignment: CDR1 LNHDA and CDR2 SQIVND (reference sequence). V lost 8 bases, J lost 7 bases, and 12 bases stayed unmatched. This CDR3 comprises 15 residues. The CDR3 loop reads CASGGDRVQRQPQHF. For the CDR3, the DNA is TGTGCCAGTGGGGGGGACAGGGTACAAAGGCAGCCCCAGCATTTT.

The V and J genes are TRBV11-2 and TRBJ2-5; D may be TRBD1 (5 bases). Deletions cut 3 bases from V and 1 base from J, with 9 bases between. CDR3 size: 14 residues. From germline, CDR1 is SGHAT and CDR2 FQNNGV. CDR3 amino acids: CASSFNRLQETQYF. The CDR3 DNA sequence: TGTGCCAGCAGCTTCAACAGGCTCCAAGAGACCCAGTACTTC. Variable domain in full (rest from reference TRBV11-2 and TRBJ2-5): EAGVAQSPRYKIIEKRQSVAFWCNPISGHATLYWYQQILGQGPKLLIQFQNNGVVDDSQLPKDRFSAERLKGVDSTLKIQPAKLEDSAVYLCASSFNRLQETQYFGPGTRLLVL.

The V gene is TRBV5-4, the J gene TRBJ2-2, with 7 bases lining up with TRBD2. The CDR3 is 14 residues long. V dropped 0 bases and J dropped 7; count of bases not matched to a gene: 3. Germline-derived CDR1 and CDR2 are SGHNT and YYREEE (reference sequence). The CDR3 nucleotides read TGTGCCAGCAGCTTGGCGGGACTAAACGGGGAGCTGTTTTTT. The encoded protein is CASSLAGLNGELFF.

CDR3 sequence reads: CASSGLAVSLKETQYF. CDR3 coding DNA: TGTGCCAGCAGTGGGTTAGCGGTTAGCCTAAAGGAGACCCAGTACTTC. The chain is built from TRBV2 and TRBJ2-5; D possibly corresponds to TRBD2 (6 bases). The CDR3 runs to 16 residues. The germline CDR1 and CDR2 sequences are SNHLY and FYNNEI. With 4 bases removed from V and 5 bases from J, the gap between germline ends came to 20 bases.

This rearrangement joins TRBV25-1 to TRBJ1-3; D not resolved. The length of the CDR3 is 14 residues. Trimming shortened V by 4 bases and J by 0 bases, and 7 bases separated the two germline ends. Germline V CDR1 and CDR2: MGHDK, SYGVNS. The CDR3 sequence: CASSGRYSGNTIYF. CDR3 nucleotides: TGTGCCAGCAGTGGCAGGTACTCTGGAAACACCATATATTTT.